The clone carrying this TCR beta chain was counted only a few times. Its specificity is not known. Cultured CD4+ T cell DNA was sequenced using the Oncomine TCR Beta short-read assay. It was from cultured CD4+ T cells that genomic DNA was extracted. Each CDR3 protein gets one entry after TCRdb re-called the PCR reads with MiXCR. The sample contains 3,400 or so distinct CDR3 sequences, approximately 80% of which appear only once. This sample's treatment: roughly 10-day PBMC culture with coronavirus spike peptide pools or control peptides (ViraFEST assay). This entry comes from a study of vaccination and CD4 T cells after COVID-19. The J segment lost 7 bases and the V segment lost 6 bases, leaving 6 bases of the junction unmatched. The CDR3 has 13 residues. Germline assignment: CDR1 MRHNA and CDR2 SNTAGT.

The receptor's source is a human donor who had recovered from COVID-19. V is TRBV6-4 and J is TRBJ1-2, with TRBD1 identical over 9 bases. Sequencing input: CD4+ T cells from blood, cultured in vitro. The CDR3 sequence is CASRPTGGIGYTF. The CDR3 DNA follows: TGTGCCAGCAGGCCTACAGGGGGCATTGGCTACACCTTC.